The clone carrying this T cell receptor beta chain was seen only once. These data are taken from a study of blood T cell repertoires in COVID-19. Turning to the study itself: COVID-19 samples, acute and convalescent, were from the United States, Italy and Spain. T cells, B-cell-depleted T cells, or PBMCs provided the cDNA or gDNA that served as material.

As handled by the study authors: Estimation of nucleated cell counts relied on the amplification of reference gene primers. Profiled with immunoSEQ multiplex PCR; TCRdb holds only in-frame clones, not every one. That table furnishes V, J and clone size, whereas the DNA furnished D and trimming. The sample records about 150,000 clones, 75% to 90% being singletons. This receptor was obtained from a man between 70 and 80 years old with acute or convalescent COVID-19. The sequencing input was peripheral blood.

The CDR3 here is CASAREPGGTEAFF. The CDR3 DNA sequence: TGCGCCAGCGCCCGGGAGCCAGGGGGCACTGAAGCTTTCTTT. The chain has TRBV10-1 and TRBJ1-1, with 7 nucleotides matching TRBD1. The CDR3 is 14 residues long. The V and J ends lost 8 bases and 4 bases, in that order; junction bases with no gene match: 10. Germline lookup yields CDR1 WNHNN and CDR2 SYGVQD (reference sequence).